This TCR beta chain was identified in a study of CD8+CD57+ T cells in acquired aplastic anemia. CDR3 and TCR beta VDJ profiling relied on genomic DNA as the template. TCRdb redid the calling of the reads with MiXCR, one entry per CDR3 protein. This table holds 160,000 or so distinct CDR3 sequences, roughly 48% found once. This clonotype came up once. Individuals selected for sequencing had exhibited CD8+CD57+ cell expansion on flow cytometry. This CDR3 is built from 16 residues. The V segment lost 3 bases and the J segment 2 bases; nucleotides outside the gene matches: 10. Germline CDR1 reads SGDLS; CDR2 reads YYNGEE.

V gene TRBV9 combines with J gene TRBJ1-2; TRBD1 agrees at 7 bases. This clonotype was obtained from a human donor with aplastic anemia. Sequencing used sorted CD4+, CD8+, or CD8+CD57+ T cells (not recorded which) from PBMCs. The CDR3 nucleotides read TGTGCCAGCAGCGACCTGACAGGGAGGGAGAACTATGGCTACACCTTC. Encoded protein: CASSDLTGRENYGYTF. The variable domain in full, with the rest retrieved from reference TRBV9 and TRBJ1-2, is DSGVTQTPKHLITATGQRVTLRCSPRSGDLSVYWYQQSLDQGLQFLIQYYNGEERAKGNILERFSAQQFPDLHSELNLSSLELGDSALYFCASSDLTGRENYGYTFGSGTRLTVV.